This T cell receptor (beta chain) emerged from a study of T cell changes during pregnancy in multiple sclerosis. As to this clone: The sample has other DNA sequences that encode this CDR3 too.

Germline CDR1 reads SGHNT; CDR2 reads YYREEE (reference sequence). The CDR3 runs to 13 residues. The V end lost 1 base, the J end lost 8 bases, and 12 bases lay between the germline ends. Only in-frame clones appear in the TCRdb table, and some are missing; sequencing was by immunoSEQ multiplex PCR. The table has around 50,000 clones, roughly 89% seen once; the top ten hold about 2%. The V gene is TRBV5-4, the J gene TRBJ1-2, with D possibly matching TRBD1 (6 bases). The sequence was obtained from a female donor with multiple sclerosis, enrolled in a pregnancy study. Material: peripheral blood, obtained in the first trimester of pregnancy. Here the CDR3 reads CASSLRGAGGYTF. Written as DNA, the CDR3 is TGTGCCAGCAGCTTGCGGGGGGCGGGGGGCTACACCTTC.